Listed below are T cell receptor beta chains from one sample, sequenced in a study of T cells after yellow fever vaccination. TCRdb ran MiXCR on the 5' RACE reads and lists one entry per CDR3 protein. The table lists approximately 610,000 distinct CDR3 sequences, less than 20% of them singletons, with around 15% in the top ten. The source material was PBMCs, sampled roughly 5 days after the first yellow fever vaccination. All receptors derive from a man aged 18-30 years who received the YFV17D yellow fever vaccine. CDR3s include the opening cysteine and the closing phenylalanine or tryptophan. A D gene is named only where the DNA matches it firmly. Clone size is not always given. Where it is, it says once, few, many or a class for expanded clones.

- | few | TRBJ1-6 | TRBV27 | TGTGCCAGCAGCCAAACCAACACCGGGGGTTCACCCCTCCACTTT | CASSQTNTGGSPLHF
- | - | TRBJ1-6 | TRBV4-1 | TGCGCCAGCAGCCACCCTCTGGTCCAGTTCCATTCACCCCTCCACTTT | CASSHPLVQFHSPLHF
TRBD1 | few | TRBJ2-2 | TRBV7-2 | TGTGCCAGCAGGACCGGGACAGGGAACACCGGGGAGCTGTTTTTT | CASRTGTGNTGELFF
TRBD2 | - | TRBJ2-3 | TRBV6-2/TRBV6-3 | TGTGCCAGCAACTTGGGACTAGCGGGGATTACTAGCACAGATACGCAGTATTTT | CASNLGLAGITSTDTQYF
- | - | TRBJ2-2 | TRBV12-3/TRBV12-4 | TGTGCCAGCAGTAACCTAGGCTTTAACACCGGGGAGCTGTTTTTT | CASSNLGFNTGELFF
- | few | TRBJ1-1 | TRBV6-1 | TGTGCCAGCAGTGAAGTGGGGGCGCGTAGTGAAGCTTTCTTT | CASSEVGARSEAFF
- | few | TRBJ1-1 | TRBV7-9 | TGTGCCAGCAGCTCCTCCGCGAACACTGAAGCTTTCTTT | CASSSSANTEAFF
- | - | TRBJ1-5 | TRBV7-7 | TGTGCCAGCAGCTCAGCTATAAATCAGCCCCAGCATTTT | CASSSAINQPQHF
- | few | TRBJ2-2 | TRBV9 | TGTGCCAGCAGCGTACAGGGTCTTGCCGGGGAGCTGTTTTTT | CASSVQGLAGELFF
- | many | TRBJ1-1 | TRBV7-2 | TGTGCCAGCAGCTCCAGTGGTTTAGGGCAAACTGAAGCTTTCTTT | CASSSSGLGQTEAFF
TRBD2 | few | TRBJ2-5 | TRBV5-1 | TGCGCCAGCAGCTTGGGACTAGCGGCCCAAGAGACCCAGTACTTC | CASSLGLAAQETQYF
- | - | TRBJ1-1 | TRBV7-9 | TGTGCCAGCAGCCGTTCCATGAACACTGAAGCTTTCTTT | CASSRSMNTEAFF
- | few | TRBJ1-2 | TRBV2 | TGTGCCAGCAGCGGCGAGGGAATGATCTATGGCTACACCTTC | CASSGEGMIYGYTF
- | - | TRBJ2-2 | TRBV20-1 | TGCAGTGCTATCGGGACTCCGAACACCGGGGAGCTGTTTTTT | CSAIGTPNTGELFF
- | - | TRBJ1-2 | TRBV6-5 | TGTGCCAGCAGTTACATCGGGGGTGGCTACACCTTC | CASSYIGGGYTF
TRBD2 | - | TRBJ2-1 | TRBV4-3 | TGCGCCAGCAGCCAAGATGGGCCTAGCGGGGACTATTTTGGCAATGAGCAGTTCTTC | CASSQDGPSGDYFGNEQFF
TRBD1 | - | TRBJ2-2 | TRBV25-1 | TGTGCCAGCAGAAAATGGGGGCAGGGGGAAACCGGGGAGCTGTTTTTT | CASRKWGQGETGELFF
TRBD2 | - | TRBJ2-3 | TRBV20-1 | TGCAGTGCCTCCTTGAGCGGGGGGGCCTCGAATACGCAGTATTTT | CSASLSGGASNTQYF
TRBD2 | few | TRBJ2-1 | TRBV12-3/TRBV12-4 | TGTGCCAGCAGACTAGCGGGGGGCACAGGTGAGCAGTTCTTC | CASRLAGGTGEQFF
TRBD2 | many | TRBJ2-5 | TRBV5-4 | TGTGCCAGCAGCCCCCGGGGGGGGCAAAGCAGGGAGACCCAGTACTTC | CASSPRGGQSRETQYF
- | - | TRBJ2-1 | TRBV7-2 | TGTGCCAGCAGCAACGGGGGCGCCAATGAGCAGTTCTTC | CASSNGGANEQFF
- | - | TRBJ1-1 | TRBV24-1 | TGTGCCACCAGTGAGAATGGAGGGCTCGACGAAGCTTTCTTT | CATSENGGLDEAFF
- | - | TRBJ2-3 | TRBV4-1 | TGCGCCAGCAGCCGCGACGGAGAGGGGGATACGCAGTATTTT | CASSRDGEGDTQYF
TRBD1 | few | TRBJ2-2 | TRBV25-1 | TGTGCCAGCATGGCCGGGACAGGGAAAGTCGGGGAGCTGTTTTTT | CASMAGTGKVGELFF
TRBD2 | - | TRBJ2-1 | TRBV4-1 | TGCGCCAGCAGCCATGCCCGACTAGCGAATGAGCAGTTCTTC | CASSHARLANEQFF
TRBD1 | - | TRBJ2-5 | TRBV7-2 | TGTGCCAGCGGCCTACAGGGGGGAGAGACCCAGTACTTC | CASGLQGGETQYF
TRBD1 | few | TRBJ2-5 | TRBV7-9 | TGTGCCAGCACCTTCCTCCCCGGGACAGGAAAGGAGACCCAGTACTTC | CASTFLPGTGKETQYF
- | - | TRBJ2-5 | TRBV20-1 | TGCAGTGCTGGATCGAGGGACCACGGAGAGACCCAGTACTTC | CSAGSRDHGETQYF
TRBD2 | - | TRBJ2-7 | TRBV7-2 | TGTGCCAGCAGCTTAGTAGGTCTAGCGGAAACCTACGAGCAGTACTTC | CASSLVGLAETYEQYF
- | - | TRBJ1-5 | TRBV3-1 | TGTGCCAGCAGCCAAGATACTACCGGCGGGCCCCAGCATTTT | CASSQDTTGGPQHF
- | - | TRBJ1-1 | TRBV5-1 | TGCGCCAGCAGCCCCTGGGAGGGCGGTAGCACTGAAGCTTTCTTT | CASSPWEGGSTEAFF
TRBD1 | - | TRBJ2-2 | TRBV7-9 | TGTGCCAGCAGCACCTCCGGGACAGGAACCGGGGAGCTGTTTTTT | CASSTSGTGTGELFF
- | many | TRBJ1-6 | TRBV12-3/TRBV12-4 | TGTGCCAGCAGTTTGCCCGGGATTTCACCCCTCCACTTT | CASSLPGISPLHF
- | - | TRBJ2-5 | TRBV21-1 | TGTGCCAGCAAGAGAGAGGGGGATCCTAGTAAAGAGACCCAGTACTTC | CASKREGDPSKETQYF
TRBD2 | - | TRBJ2-2 | TRBV24-1 | TGTGCCACCAGTGAGGGGGGGGCGAACACCGGGGAGCTGTTTTTT | CATSEGGANTGELFF
- | few | TRBJ1-1 | TRBV7-9 | TGTGCCAGCAGCACGGGGCGGGCGGGCACTGAAGCTTTCTTT | CASSTGRAGTEAFF
- | many | TRBJ2-3 | TRBV7-3 | TGTGCCAGCAGCCCCCGCAGGGGCACAGATACGCAGTATTTT | CASSPRRGTDTQYF
- | few | TRBJ1-4 | TRBV2 | TGTGCCACTTCAACGGACGGACGTAATGAAAAACTGTTTTTT | CATSTDGRNEKLFF
- | - | TRBJ1-6 | TRBV6-5 | TGTGCCAGCAGTTACAGGGTTCACAATTCACCCCTCCACTTT | CASSYRVHNSPLHF
- | - | TRBJ1-5 | TRBV5-1 | TGCGCCAGCAGCCTTCGGCCCCGGGGTACGGGCAAACAGCCCCAGCATTTT | CASSLRPRGTGKQPQHF
- | - | TRBJ1-1 | TRBV5-1 | TGCGCCAGCAGCTTGGCTCGAGGGGTCGGGCCCACTGAAGCTTTCTTT | CASSLARGVGPTEAFF
TRBD1 | few | TRBJ2-3 | TRBV14 | TGTGCCAGCAGCCAAGCAGGGGGTGCAGATACGCAGTATTTT | CASSQAGGADTQYF
TRBD1 | - | TRBJ1-5 | TRBV12-3/TRBV12-4 | TGTGCCAGCACCCCTGACAGGGTGCATCAGCCCCAGCATTTT | CASTPDRVHQPQHF
- | - | TRBJ1-5 | TRBV2 | TGTGCCAGCAGTGAAGGGGGAAATCAGCCCCAGCATTTT | CASSEGGNQPQHF
TRBD1 | few | TRBJ1-2 | TRBV19 | TGTGCCAGTAGTGCCGGCCGGACAGGGAGGAGCTATGGCTACACCTTC | CASSAGRTGRSYGYTF
- | few | TRBJ1-2 | TRBV6-1 | TGTGCCAGCAGTCGTTCTCGACAGGAATTATATGGCTACACCTTC | CASSRSRQELYGYTF
- | many | TRBJ2-5 | TRBV30 | TGTGCCTGGAGTGTACGGAGCGGGCAAGAGACCCAGTACTTC | CAWSVRSGQETQYF
- | - | TRBJ2-3 | TRBV7-9 | TGTGCCAGCAGCGCGCGACTAGTTTCAGATACGCAGTATTTT | CASSARLVSDTQYF
- | - | TRBJ1-2 | TRBV6-2/TRBV6-3 | TGTGCCAGCAGCCTAATCCTCAGACCGGACTATGGCTACACCTTC | CASSLILRPDYGYTF
TRBD2 | - | TRBJ2-2 | TRBV4-1 | TGCGCCAGCAGCTCCGTCGGGGGGACGAACACCGGGGAGCTGTTTTTT | CASSSVGGTNTGELFF
- | - | TRBJ2-5 | TRBV27 | TGTGCCAGCAGTTTCAAACCTCCGGGACTTCAAGAGACCCAGTACTTC | CASSFKPPGLQETQYF
- | - | TRBJ2-3 | TRBV7-2 | TGTGCCAGCAGCCCTCAAGTGGGGGGGGGCGCCACAGATACGCAGTATTTT | CASSPQVGGGATDTQYF